This T cell receptor (beta chain) was recovered during a study of blood T cells in healthy people across ages. CDR3 length: 14 residues. Trimming at V came to 4 bases and at J to 8 bases, leaving 7 bases not matched to a gene. The germline CDR1 and CDR2 sequences are MGHDK and SYGVNS. A sample-barcoded 5' primer and a J-beta primer mix were used in a second PCR of roughly 6 to 12 cycles. TCRdb passed the 5' RACE reads through MiXCR, listing each CDR3 protein once. The table includes about 1.5 million distinct CDR3 sequences, roughly 43% detected once. This chain uses TRBV25-1 with TRBJ2-1; 8 bases are a match to TRBD1. The source of this sequence is a woman younger than 35 in good health. Sequenced input: blood. CDR3 DNA sequence: TGTGCCAGCAGTGGCGGACAGGGAAGGGATGAGCAGTTCTTC. Protein product: CASSGGQGRDEQFF. The full variable domain, rest sourced from reference TRBV25-1 and TRBJ2-1, is EADIYQTPRYLVIGTGKKITLECSQTMGHDKMYWYQQDPGMELHLIHYSYGVNSTEKGDLSSESTVSRIRTEHFPLTLESARPSHTSQYLCASSGGQGRDEQFFGPGTRLTVL.